These 24 T cell receptor beta chains share one sample of origin, sequenced in a study of somatic mutations in cytotoxic T cells in rheumatoid arthritis. Here immunoSEQ multiplex PCR was the method, and the copy in TCRdb shows in-frame clones only, minus some. This table has just under 7,000 clones, roughly 82% appearing once. The sample taken for sequencing was CD8+ T cells sorted from blood. The receptors stem from an adult with rheumatoid arthritis.

This chain connects TRBV19 to TRBJ2-2; D remains ambiguous. Germline lookup yields CDR1 LNHDA and CDR2 SQIVND (reference sequence). The V end was cut by 1 base, the J end by 2 bases, with 8 bases between. This CDR3 comprises 15 residues. CDR3 nucleotide sequence: TGTGCCAGTAGTATAGGGACCCGAAACACCGGGGAGCTGTTTTTT. Residues: CASSIGTRNTGELFF.

The chain recombines TRBV5-4 with TRBJ2-3, with D tentatively TRBD1 or TRBD2 (5 bases each). V lost 3 bases and J 6 bases, leaving 14 bases between the germline ends. CDR3 length equals 14 residues. The germline V gene has CDR1 SGHNT and CDR2 YYREEE (reference sequence). The CDR3 here is CASSSDSRQDTQYF. The CDR3 DNA reads TGTGCCAGCAGCTCGGACTCCAGACAGGATACGCAGTATTTT.

The chain joins TRBV9 to TRBJ2-2; D is unresolved. The V gene's germline CDR1 is SGDLS and CDR2 YYNGEE. Trimming stripped 0 bases from V and 6 bases from J, with 3 bases between. The CDR3 has 12 residues. The CDR3 loop is CASSVGSGELFF. The DNA of the CDR3 is TGTGCCAGCAGCGTAGGGTCCGGGGAGCTGTTTTTT.

V is TRBV6-1 and J is TRBJ2-1, with TRBD1 matching 10 bases. The germline gives CDR1 MNHNS, CDR2 SASEGT. The V and J ends lost 3 bases and 4 bases, in that order; junction bases with no gene match: 3. This CDR3 spans 15 amino acids. DNA for the CDR3: TGTGCCAGCAGTGACGGGACAGGGGAGTACAATGAGCAGTTCTTC. It yields the protein CASSDGTGEYNEQFF.

In its sample, this clone was seen a few times. This CDR3 reads CASSAQKSGMKTQYF. The DNA for the CDR3 is TGTGCCAGCAGCGCCCAAAAGAGCGGAATGAAGACCCAGTACTTC. The genes are TRBV14 and TRBJ2-5; D might be TRBD2 (5 bases). The CDR3 covers 15 residues. The ends were cut back, 5 bases at V and 6 bases at J, with 19 bases in the middle. CDR1 and CDR2 from the germline V gene are SGHDN and FVKESK.

V usage is TRBV5-6 and J usage is TRBJ2-5; perhaps TRBD2 as D (7 bases). The CDR3 covers 18 residues. The ends were cut back, 4 bases at V and 2 bases at J, with 24 bases in the middle. CDR1 is SGHDT and CDR2 is YYEEEE in the germline V gene. CDR3 region: CASSDQGLRGAIQETQYF. The CDR3 nucleotides read TGTGCCAGCAGCGATCAGGGGCTCCGGGGGGCCATACAAGAGACCCAGTACTTC. Supplemented by reference TRBV5-6 and TRBJ2-5, the full variable domain reads DAGVTQSPTHLIKTRGQQVTLRCSPKSGHDTVSWYQQALGQGPQFIFQYYEEEERQRGNFPDRFSGHQFPNYSSELNVNALLLGDSALYLCASSDQGLRGAIQETQYFGPGTRLLVL.

The genes are TRBV7-9 and TRBJ2-3; possibly TRBD2 for D (5 bases). The CDR3 length is 14 residues. Germline CDR1 is SEHNR and CDR2 is FQNEAQ (reference sequence). The ends were cut back, 5 bases at V and 4 bases at J, with 13 bases in the middle. CDR3 residues: CASSVLDAADTQYF. CDR3 in DNA: TGTGCCAGCAGCGTACTAGATGCGGCAGATACGCAGTATTTT.

The chain is built from TRBV5-6 and TRBJ1-2; D gene uncertain. Germline CDR1 and CDR2: SGHDT and YYEEEE. The CDR3 is 12 residues long. Trimming took 5 bases from V and 6 from J, leaving 11 bases between them. The CDR3 spells CASSFGFDGYTF. The CDR3 bases are TGTGCCAGCAGTTTTGGGTTCGATGGCTACACCTTC.

This chain links TRBV18 with TRBJ1-1; TRBD1 is a possible D gene (5 bases). The V and J ends lost 4 bases and 1 base respectively, with 16 bases between them. CDR3 length: 16 amino acids. The germline gives CDR1 KGHSH, CDR2 LQKENI. The CDR3 is CASSLGAAGRNTEAFF. CDR3 bases: TGTGCCAGCTCACTAGGAGCGGCAGGGAGGAACACTGAAGCTTTCTTT.

The chain has TRBV6-4 and TRBJ2-3, with D tentatively TRBD1 or TRBD2 (5 bases each). The length of the CDR3 is 15 residues. CDR1 and CDR2 (germline): MRHNA, SNTAGT. Trimming cost V 5 bases and J 1 base, with 13 bases left between them. The CDR3 nucleotides read TGTGCCAGCAGTTCGGGACGAGGGGGCACAGATACGCAGTATTTT. Amino acid sequence: CASSSGRGGTDTQYF.

This chain connects TRBV7-9 to TRBJ2-5; either TRBD1 or TRBD2 may supply D (5 bases each). Germline-derived CDR1 and CDR2 are SEHNR and FQNEAQ (reference sequence). V was clipped by 2 bases and J by 2 bases, with 12 bases between them. This CDR3 is built from 15 residues. The CDR3 nucleotides are TGTGCCAGCAGCTTAACTAGGACAAGGCAAGAGACCCAGTACTTC. It translates to CASSLTRTRQETQYF.

This rearrangement joins TRBV30 to TRBJ1-4; D is possibly TRBD1 (6 bases). Germline V gives CDR1 GTSNPN, CDR2 SVGIG (reference sequence). V was pared by 5 bases and J by 6 bases, with 13 bases between. This CDR3 spans 13 amino acids. The CDR3 DNA follows: TGTGCCTGGCGACCGGGGGGCCATGAAAAACTGTTTTTT. This encodes CAWRPGGHEKLFF.

The CDR3 is CASEAGLTYNEQFF. CDR3 in DNA: TGTGCCAGTGAAGCGGGTTTGACCTACAATGAGCAGTTCTTC. The J gene is TRBJ2-1, the V gene TRBV7-8; tentatively, D is TRBD2 (6 bases). In germline, CDR1 is SGHVS, CDR2 FQNEAQ. The CDR3 is 14 amino acids. Trimming pared 9 bases from V and 2 bases from J, leaving 14 bases between.

This clone was observed a single time. The J gene is TRBJ2-3, the V gene TRBV5-4, with 7 positions matching TRBD2. The CDR3 has 16 residues. Germline-derived CDR1 and CDR2 are SGHNT and YYREEE (reference sequence). V trimming: 3 bases; J trimming: 7 bases; junction bases outside the gene matches: 14. The CDR3 sequence is CASSSSGSGAPYTQYF. In nucleotides, the CDR3 is TGTGCCAGCAGCTCGTCTGGGAGCGGGGCTCCATATACGCAGTATTTT.

CDR3 DNA: TGCGCCAGCAGCCAGATAGCGGGGGGGCTTTACGAGCAGTACTTC. Protein sequence: CASSQIAGGLYEQYF. The chain has TRBV4-1 and TRBJ2-5, with 11 bases that match TRBD2. The J call is uncertain, as TRBJ2-7 better fits the DNA end. The CDR3 length is 15 residues. From germline, CDR1 is MGHRA and CDR2 YSYEKL.

Of note for this clone: This same CDR3 is encoded by further DNA sequences in the sample. The V call is TRBV10-2, the J call TRBJ1-5; TRBD1 might be the D (6 bases). The CDR3 covers 14 residues. V lost 10 bases, J lost 6 bases, and 19 bases lay in between. Germline CDR1 and CDR2: WSHSY and SAAADI. This CDR3 reads CATSSLGRGQPQHF. In nucleotides, the CDR3 is TGCGCCACCTCCTCGTTGGGCAGGGGTCAGCCCCAGCATTTT.

The chain carries TRBV4-2 and TRBJ2-3; a weak D match, TRBD1 (5 bases). The CDR3 sequence is 14 residues long. Trimming took off 0 bases at V and 4 bases at J, with 8 bases between the two ends. Germline CDR1 LGHNA, CDR2 YNFKEQ. The CDR3: CASSQDLGPDTQYF. CDR3 sequence (DNA): TGTGCCAGCAGCCAAGATCTGGGGCCAGATACGCAGTATTTT.

The chain links TRBV28 to TRBJ2-1; possibly TRBD1 or TRBD2 for D (5 bases each). The V and J ends lost 9 bases and 7 bases respectively, with 19 bases between them. This CDR3 is 14 amino acids long. CDR1 and CDR2 from the germline V gene are MDHEN and SYDVKM. DNA of the CDR3: TGTGCCAGTCGAGGGGTATTCCTCGGGAATGAGCAGTTCTTC. Residues: CASRGVFLGNEQFF.

V is TRBV29-1 and J is TRBJ2-1; 7 bases map to TRBD1. This CDR3 region has 16 residues. Trimming removed 7 bases from V and 4 bases from J; junction bases left unmatched: 16. CDR1 and CDR2 from the germline V gene are SQVTM and ANQGSEA. The chain's CDR3 is CSAQGVGAKQYNEQFF. The DNA for the CDR3 is TGCAGCGCCCAGGGGGTGGGGGCCAAACAGTACAATGAGCAGTTCTTC.

This clone was seen a single time. The rearrangement links TRBV7-2 to TRBJ1-5; 12 bases agree with TRBD1. Germline CDR1 SGHTA, CDR2 FQGNSA. This CDR3 spans 17 amino acids. V trimming: 2 bases; J trimming: 6 bases; junction bases outside the gene matches: 8. Here the CDR3 DNA reads TGTGCCAGCAGCTTAAAGGGGGGACAGGGGGCGGTTCAGCCCCAGCATTTT. It is translated as CASSLKGGQGAVQPQHF.

This clone was picked up one time. The chain recombines TRBV27 with TRBJ2-3, with TRBD1 as a possible D gene (6 bases). With 0 bases removed from V and 2 bases from J, the gap between germline ends came to 12 bases. Germline V gives CDR1 MNHEY, CDR2 SMNVEV (reference sequence). This CDR3 has 16 residues. This CDR3 is CASSLSGGYPTDTQYF. As DNA, the CDR3 is TGTGCCAGCAGTTTATCAGGGGGATATCCCACAGATACGCAGTATTTT.

The J gene is TRBJ2-7, the V gene TRBV4-3; tentative D call: TRBD2 (6 bases). With 0 bases removed from V and 0 bases from J, the gap between germline ends came to 12 bases. CDR1 LGHNA and CDR2 YSLEER come from the germline V gene. The length of the CDR3 is 16 residues. The CDR3 bases are TGCGCCAGCAGCCAAGATCGGGGACTCGACTCCTACGAGCAGTACTTC. Protein product: CASSQDRGLDSYEQYF.

This sequence joins TRBV4-1 and TRBJ1-5; TRBD1 might be the D (6 bases). V was shortened by 1 base and J by 7 bases, with 11 bases between the two germline ends. The CDR3 loop spans 14 amino acids. CDR1 is MGHRA, CDR2 YSYEKL, per germline. This CDR3 reads CASSQVQGDQPQHF. CDR3 bases: TGCGCCAGCAGCCAAGTACAGGGTGACCAGCCCCAGCATTTT.

V and J are TRBV6-1 and TRBJ2-7; TRBD1 matches 7 bases. The ends lost 5 bases at V and 9 bases at J; junction bases unmatched: 13. Germline CDR1 is MNHNS and CDR2 is SASEGT. The CDR3 is 14 residues long. CDR3 nucleotide sequence: TGTGCCAGCAGTTCAATCGACAGGGCTTCTGGGCAGTACTTC. Protein product: CASSSIDRASGQYF.